The rows below give T cell receptor beta chains drawn from one sample of a study of response to subunit inactivated influenza vaccine. TCRdb reprocessed the RT-PCR reads with MiXCR, giving one entry per CDR3 protein. The repertoire consists of about 700,000 distinct CDR3 sequences, with 14% occurring once and the leading ten covering 7.6%. Material: PBMCs from blood, obtained less than 15 days before vaccination. Receptors were obtained from a man between 50 and 59 years old who received an inactivated influenza vaccine. CDR3s include the opening cysteine and the closing phenylalanine or tryptophan. The order of the fields is clone size, V gene, D gene, J gene, CDR3 length, CDR3 DNA, CDR3 protein. The D gene is left open where the match is weak. Expanded clones get a size class; other rows say once, few or many, or leave the size out.

many,TRBV5-1,NA,TRBJ2-3,13,TGCGCCAGCACCGAGTTGTCGGCAGATACGCAGTATTTT,CASTELSADTQYF
NA,TRBV12-3/TRBV12-4,NA,TRBJ1-5,14,TGTGCCAGCTCAACAGGTCTTAGCAATCAGCCCCAGCATTTT,CASSTGLSNQPQHF
few,TRBV28,TRBD2,TRBJ2-5,16,TGTGCCAGCAGTTTGGCGATAGCGGGGGCACAAGAGACCCAGTACTTC,CASSLAIAGAQETQYF
NA,TRBV7-2,NA,TRBJ1-1,16,TGTGCCAGCAGCTTCCAGGGAAATGGGGGGAACACTGAAGCTTTCTTT,CASSFQGNGGNTEAFF
few,TRBV11-2,NA,TRBJ2-1,16,TGTGCCAGCAGCTTAAGGGCAGCGAGCTCCTACAATGAGCAGTTCTTC,CASSLRAASSYNEQFF
NA,TRBV6-7,TRBD2,TRBJ2-1,17,TGTGCTAGAGGCCCAGGGTCTAGCGGGAGGCCTACCAATGAGCAGTTCTTC,CARGPGSSGRPTNEQFF
NA,TRBV29-1,NA,TRBJ2-7,12,TGCAGCGTTGAGGGGCCAATTTACGAGCAGTACTTC,CSVEGPIYEQYF
NA,TRBV20-1,NA,TRBJ1-1,12,TGCAGTGCTAAGGGTGGATGGACTGAAGCTTTCTTT,CSAKGGWTEAFF
NA,TRBV7-8,NA,TRBJ2-2,14,TGTGCCAGCGGGCGAGAGGGTACCGCCGGGGAGCTGTTTTTT,CASGREGTAGELFF
NA,TRBV7-9,TRBD2,TRBJ2-5,14,TGTGCCAGCGGCGCTAGCGGGGGGGTAGAGACCCAGTACTTC,CASGASGGVETQYF
many,TRBV5-1,TRBD2,TRBJ2-5,16,TGCGCCAGCAGCAGTCGGAAGCGGGGGCAGGGAGAGACCCAGTACTTC,CASSSRKRGQGETQYF
NA,TRBV20-1,NA,TRBJ1-5,14,TGCAGTGCTAGACCACAGGCGCCCTATCAGCCCCAGCATTTT,CSARPQAPYQPQHF
many,TRBV5-1,NA,TRBJ2-3,12,TGCGCCAGCAGCCGCACCACAGATACGCAGTATTTT,CASSRTTDTQYF
few,TRBV7-6,NA,TRBJ1-5,14,TGTGCCAGCAGCCCCCGGGGCGGGACTGGGCCCCAGCATTTT,CASSPRGGTGPQHF
NA,TRBV6-2/TRBV6-3,NA,TRBJ2-1,13,TGTGCCAGCAGTAAAACATGGAACAATGAGCAGTTCTTC,CASSKTWNNEQFF
NA,TRBV11-2,NA,TRBJ1-6,14,TGTGCCAGCAGCCGAAAAGGAGGCGAGGCACCCCTCCACTTT,CASSRKGGEAPLHF
NA,TRBV7-8,NA,TRBJ2-5,16,TGTGCCAGCAGCTTAGAGACAGGTTCTCACCCCGGGACCCAGTACTTC,CASSLETGSHPGTQYF
many,TRBV7-2,NA,TRBJ1-6,13,TGTGCCAGCAGCCCCCCAAACGGGTCACCCCTCCACTTT,CASSPPNGSPLHF
NA,TRBV4-2,NA,TRBJ1-1,15,TGTGCCAGCAGCCAAGGGGGGAGTAGGGACACTGAAGCTTTCTTT,CASSQGGSRDTEAFF
NA,TRBV3-1,TRBD1,TRBJ1-4,14,TGTGCCAGCAGCCTTCGCAGGACAGGAGAGGGACTGTTTTTT,CASSLRRTGEGLFF
NA,TRBV5-1,NA,TRBJ1-1,14,TGCGCCAGCAGCTCCAACCGGGGGAACACTGAAGCTTTCTTT,CASSSNRGNTEAFF
few,TRBV6-2/TRBV6-3,NA,TRBJ2-3,15,TGTGCCAGCAGTGCCCTTTGGGGGGGCACAGATACGCAGTATTTT,CASSALWGGTDTQYF